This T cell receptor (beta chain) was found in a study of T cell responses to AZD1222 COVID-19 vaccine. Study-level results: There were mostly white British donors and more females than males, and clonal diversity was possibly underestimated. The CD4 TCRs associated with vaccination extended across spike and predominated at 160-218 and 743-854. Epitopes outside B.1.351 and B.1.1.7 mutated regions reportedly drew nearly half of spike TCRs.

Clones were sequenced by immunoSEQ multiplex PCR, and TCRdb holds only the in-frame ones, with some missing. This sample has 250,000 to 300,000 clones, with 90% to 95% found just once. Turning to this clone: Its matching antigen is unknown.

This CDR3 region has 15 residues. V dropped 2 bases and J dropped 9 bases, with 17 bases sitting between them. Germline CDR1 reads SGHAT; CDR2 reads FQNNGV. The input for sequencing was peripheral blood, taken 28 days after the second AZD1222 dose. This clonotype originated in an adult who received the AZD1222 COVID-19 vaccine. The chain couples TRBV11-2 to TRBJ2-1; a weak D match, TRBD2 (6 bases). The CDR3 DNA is TGTGCCAGCAGCTTACAACCGGGAGCGTCGAGTGAGCAGTTCTTC. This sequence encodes CASSLQPGASSEQFF. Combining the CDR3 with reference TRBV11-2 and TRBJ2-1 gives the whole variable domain EAGVAQSPRYKIIEKRQSVAFWCNPISGHATLYWYQQILGQGPKLLIQFQNNGVVDDSQLPKDRFSAERLKGVDSTLKIQPAKLEDSAVYLCASSLQPGASSEQFFGPGTRLTVL.